This is a list of T cell receptor beta chains from one sample in a study of CD8 T cells in Susac syndrome. In TCRdb, the immunoSEQ multiplex PCR reads were re-called with MiXCR into one record per CDR3 protein. The sample records 170,000 or so distinct CDR3 sequences, 85% to 95% being singletons. Material for sequencing was CD4+ T cells from PBMCs. The receptors originated from a human donor with Susac syndrome. Both conserved end residues are part of each CDR3. The D gene is left open where the match is weak. A clone size is listed for some rows: how often the clone was seen (once, few, many), or a class if it is expanded.

j_call d_call v_call clone_size cdr3_aa cdr3_nt
TRBJ2-3 TRBD2 TRBV4-3 - CASSQERGERELTDTQYF TGCGCCAGCAGCCAAGAAAGGGGCGAGCGGGAGCTCACAGATACGCAGTATTTT
TRBJ1-6 TRBD1 TRBV25-1 - CASSPIGQGGNSPLHF TGTGCCAGCAGCCCCATTGGACAGGGAGGCAATTCACCCCTCCACTTT
TRBJ1-6 - TRBV5-1 - CASSLRVTGPRNSPLHF TGCGCCAGCAGCTTGAGGGTTACTGGCCCGCGGAATTCACCCCTCCACTTT
TRBJ2-1 TRBD2 TRBV14 - CASSQLSSGKNEQFF TGTGCCAGCAGCCAATTAAGTAGCGGGAAGAATGAGCAGTTCTTC
TRBJ2-7 - TRBV6-1 - CASSGTGPNFGYEQYF TGTGCCAGCAGTGGGACCGGGCCTAACTTCGGGTACGAGCAGTACTTC
TRBJ1-1 TRBD1 TRBV19 - CASSIQGAGMNTEAFF TGTGCCAGTAGTATTCAGGGGGCTGGGATGAACACTGAAGCTTTCTTT
TRBJ2-1 - TRBV3-1 - CASSQAGTLYNEQFF TGTGCCAGCAGCCAAGCTGGGACTCTTTACAATGAGCAGTTCTTC
TRBJ1-5 - TRBV12-3/TRBV12-4 - CASSQAGIESQPQHF TGTGCCAGCAGCCAAGCGGGGATCGAGAGCCAGCCCCAGCATTTT
TRBJ2-1 - TRBV5-6 - CASSFLGYNEQFF TGTGCCAGCAGCTTCCTCGGTTACAATGAGCAGTTCTTC
TRBJ2-1 TRBD2 TRBV5-1 - CASSLQRGVDEQFF TGCGCCAGCAGCTTGCAGCGGGGCGTCGATGAGCAGTTCTTC
TRBJ1-1 TRBD1 TRBV5-1 - CASSLLIHRGWTEAFF TGCGCCAGCAGCTTGCTGATCCACAGGGGGTGGACTGAAGCTTTCTTT
TRBJ2-5 - TRBV6-2/TRBV6-3 - CATRLDQETQYF TGTGCCACCCGACTAGATCAAGAGACCCAGTACTTC
TRBJ2-5 TRBD1 TRBV7-2 - CASSPQVDRVRETQYF TGTGCCAGCAGCCCTCAAGTGGACAGGGTTCGGGAGACCCAGTACTTC
TRBJ2-1 TRBD1 TRBV18 once CASSPVGRGQTQFF TGTGCCAGCTCACCGGTAGGTCGGGGACAGACGCAGTTCTTC
TRBJ1-5 TRBD1 TRBV20-1 once CSATDRVQPQHF TGCAGTGCAACCGACAGGGTTCAGCCCCAGCATTTT
TRBJ2-1 - TRBV7-2 - CASSLRRNEQFF TGTGCCAGCAGCTTAAGACGGAATGAGCAGTTCTTC
TRBJ2-5 - TRBV10-3 - CARPGTRNGETQYF TGTGCCAGGCCCGGGACACGAAACGGGGAGACCCAGTACTTC
TRBJ2-2 - TRBV29-1 - CSARETGNTGELFF TGCAGCGCCCGGGAGACAGGGAACACCGGGGAGCTGTTTTTT
TRBJ2-2 TRBD1 TRBV9 - CASSRQGPNTGELFF TGTGCCAGCAGCCGACAGGGCCCGAACACCGGGGAGCTGTTTTTT
TRBJ2-3 - TRBV5-6 - CASAWRLRLTDTQYF TGTGCCAGCGCCTGGAGACTACGGCTCACAGATACGCAGTATTTT
TRBJ2-5 TRBD2 TRBV20-1 - CSASRLAGETQYF TGCAGTGCTTCCCGACTAGCGGGGGAGACCCAGTACTTC
TRBJ2-3 - TRBV29-1 - CSVSTDPTDTQYF TGCAGCGTTTCTACAGACCCCACAGATACGCAGTATTTT
TRBJ2-7 TRBD1 TRBV5-1 - CASSRTGNEQYF TGCGCCAGCAGCAGGACAGGAAATGAGCAGTACTTC
TRBJ2-7 TRBD1 TRBV6-5 - CASSYSTGGGEQYF TGTGCCAGCAGTTACTCAACAGGGGGAGGAGAGCAGTACTTC
TRBJ1-2 TRBD1 TRBV7-6 - CASSANRGQGYTF TGTGCCAGCAGCGCAAACAGGGGGCAGGGCTACACCTTC
TRBJ2-7 - TRBV7-3 - CASSLNPGGSAKGSYEQYF TGTGCCAGCAGCTTAAATCCAGGTGGTTCCGCGAAAGGCTCCTACGAGCAGTACTTC
TRBJ2-3 - TRBV18 - CASSPQGTDTQYF TGTGCCAGCTCACCACAAGGCACAGATACGCAGTATTTT
TRBJ2-2 TRBD1 TRBV7-9 - CASSLGDRGTGDTGELFF TGTGCCAGCAGCTTAGGGGACCGTGGGACAGGGGACACCGGGGAGCTGTTTTTT
TRBJ1-6 - TRBV5-6 - CASSSRTDSPLHF TGTGCCAGCAGCTCCCGGACGGATTCACCCCTCCACTTT
TRBJ2-7 - TRBV20-1 - CSAIDGYRSYEQYF TGCAGTGCTATAGACGGTTACAGATCCTACGAGCAGTACTTC
TRBJ1-2 - TRBV29-1 - CSVERGGRGYGYTF TGCAGCGTTGAACGGGGGGGGCGGGGATACGGCTACACCTTC
TRBJ2-2 TRBD1 TRBV20-1 - CSAPDRARGELFF TGCAGTGCTCCAGACAGGGCTCGGGGGGAGCTGTTTTTT
TRBJ1-6 - TRBV6-5 once CASSSVSGPLHF TGTGCCAGCAGTTCCGTCTCGGGACCCCTCCACTTT
TRBJ1-2 - TRBV2 - CATGQYNYGYTF TGTGCCACAGGACAGTATAACTATGGCTACACCTTC
TRBJ1-6 - TRBV30 - CAWTWEGAGSPLHF TGTGCCTGGACCTGGGAAGGCGCGGGGTCACCCCTCCACTTT
TRBJ1-6 - TRBV27 - CASSLSGGYSPLHF TGTGCCAGCAGTTTATCCGGGGGGTACTCACCCCTCCACTTT
TRBJ1-2 - TRBV30 once CAWSGSRRDGYTF TGTGCCTGGAGTGGGAGTAGAAGAGATGGCTACACCTTC
TRBJ2-7 TRBD1 TRBV28 once CATAGQGAREQYF TGTGCCACCGCAGGACAGGGGGCGCGGGAGCAGTACTTC
TRBJ2-5 TRBD1 TRBV18 few CASSMGQGQETQYF TGTGCCAGCTCAATGGGACAGGGACAAGAGACCCAGTACTTC
TRBJ2-7 TRBD1 TRBV29-1 - CSVRQGSGEQYF TGCAGCGTTAGACAGGGTTCTGGCGAGCAGTACTTC
TRBJ2-5 - TRBV3-1 - CASSQIRQETQYF TGTGCCAGCAGCCAAATTAGACAAGAGACCCAGTACTTC
TRBJ2-7 - TRBV6-1 - CASSEQAERIYEQYF TGTGCCAGCAGCGAACAGGCCGAACGAATCTACGAGCAGTACTTC
TRBJ1-5 - TRBV12-3/TRBV12-4 - CASSDGYQPQHF TGTGCCAGCTCGGACGGGTATCAGCCCCAGCATTTT
TRBJ1-6 - TRBV20-1 - CSARDHPTGDNSPLHF TGCAGTGCTAGAGATCACCCGACAGGTGATAATTCACCCCTCCACTTT
TRBJ2-7 TRBD2 TRBV6-5 - CASSLTSGAFTEQYF TGTGCCAGCAGTTTAACTAGCGGGGCCTTTACGGAGCAGTACTTC
TRBJ2-7 - TRBV20-1 - CSASLGLYSYEQYF TGCAGTGCTAGTCTGGGACTCTACTCCTACGAGCAGTACTTC
TRBJ2-1 TRBD2 TRBV20-1 - CSARDGTSKFNEQFF TGCAGTGCTAGAGATGGGACTAGCAAATTCAATGAGCAGTTCTTC
TRBJ1-2 TRBD1 TRBV3-1 - CASSEEGVAQGAEGYTF TGTGCCAGCAGCGAAGAGGGCGTTGCACAGGGGGCGGAGGGCTACACCTTC
TRBJ1-2 - TRBV4-3 - CASSQDSQGTYGYTF TGCGCCAGCAGCCAAGATAGTCAGGGTACCTATGGCTACACCTTC
TRBJ2-7 - TRBV19 - CATGDVRYEQYF TGTGCCACTGGGGACGTCCGCTACGAGCAGTACTTC
TRBJ2-5 - TRBV7-8 - CASSLQVQGTQYF TGTGCCAGCAGCTTGCAGGTCCAGGGGACCCAGTACTTC
TRBJ2-7 - TRBV29-1 - CSVVQGYEQYF TGCAGCGTTGTCCAGGGTTACGAGCAGTACTTC
TRBJ2-6 - TRBV29-1 - CSVDTREISGANVLTF TGCAGCGTTGACACCAGGGAGATCTCTGGGGCCAACGTCCTGACTTTC
TRBJ1-1 - TRBV20-1 - CSARVRGESTEAFF TGCAGTGCTAGAGTCAGGGGTGAAAGCACTGAAGCTTTCTTT
TRBJ1-2 - TRBV20-1 - CSALRQELYGYTF TGCAGTGCCCTGCGACAGGAACTCTATGGCTACACCTTC